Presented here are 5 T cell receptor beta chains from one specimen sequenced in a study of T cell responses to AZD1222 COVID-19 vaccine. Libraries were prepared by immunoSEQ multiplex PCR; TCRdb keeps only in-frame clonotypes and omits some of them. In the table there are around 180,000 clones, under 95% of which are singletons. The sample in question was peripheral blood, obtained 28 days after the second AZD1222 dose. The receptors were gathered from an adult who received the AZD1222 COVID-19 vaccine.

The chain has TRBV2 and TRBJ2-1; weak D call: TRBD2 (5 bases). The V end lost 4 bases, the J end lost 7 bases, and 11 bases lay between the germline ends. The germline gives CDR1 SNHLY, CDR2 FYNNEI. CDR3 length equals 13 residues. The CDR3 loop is CASSGLLPNEQFF. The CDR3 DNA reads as TGTGCCAGCAGTGGACTACTCCCTAATGAGCAGTTCTTC.

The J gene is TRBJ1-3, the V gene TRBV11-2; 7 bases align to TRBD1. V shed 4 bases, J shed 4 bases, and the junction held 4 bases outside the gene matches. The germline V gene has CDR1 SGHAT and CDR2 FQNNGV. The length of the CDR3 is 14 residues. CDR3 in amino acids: CASSSGTDGNTIYF. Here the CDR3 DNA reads TGTGCCAGCAGCTCCGGGACAGACGGAAACACCATATATTTT.

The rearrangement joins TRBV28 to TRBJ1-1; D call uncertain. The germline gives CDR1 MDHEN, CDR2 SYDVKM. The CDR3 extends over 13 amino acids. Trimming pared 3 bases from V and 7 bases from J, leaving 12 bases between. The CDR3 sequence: CASSFGYSFEAFF. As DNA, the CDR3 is TGTGCCAGCAGTTTCGGCTACAGCTTTGAAGCTTTCTTT.

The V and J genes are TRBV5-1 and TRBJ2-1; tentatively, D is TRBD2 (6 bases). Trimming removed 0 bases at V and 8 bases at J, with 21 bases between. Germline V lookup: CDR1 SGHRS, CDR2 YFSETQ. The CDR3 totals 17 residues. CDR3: CASSLGRGGRGGDEQFF. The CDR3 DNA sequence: TGCGCCAGCAGCTTGGGCCGAGGCGGACGCGGCGGGGATGAGCAGTTCTTC.

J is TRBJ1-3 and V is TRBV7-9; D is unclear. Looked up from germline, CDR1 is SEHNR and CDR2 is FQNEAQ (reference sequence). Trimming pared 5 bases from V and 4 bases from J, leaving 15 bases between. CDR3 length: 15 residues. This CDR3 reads CASSPGKVSGNTIYF. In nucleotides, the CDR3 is TGTGCCAGCAGCCCTGGAAAGGTCTCCGGAAACACCATATATTTT. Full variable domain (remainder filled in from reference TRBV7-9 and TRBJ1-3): DTGVSQNPRHKITKRGQNVTFRCDPISEHNRLYWYRQTLGQGPEFLTYFQNEAQLEKSRLLSDRFSAERPKGSFSTLEIQRTEQGDSAMYLCASSPGKVSGNTIYFGEGSWLTVV.